The sequence of this TCR beta chain was determined in a study of cytomegalovirus exposure and HLA in healthy donors. Although they were nominally healthy when sampled, donors likely had unrecorded immune exposures. Primers for the PCR totalled 60 Vbeta and 13 Jbeta. TCRdb's copy holds only in-frame clones and misses some; the assay was immunoSEQ multiplex PCR. The sample lists 150,000 or so clones; around 74% were seen once. J was trimmed by 5 bases and V by 8 bases; bases with no gene match: 10. The germline V gene encodes CDR1 MNHNS and CDR2 SASEGT. The CDR3 is made up of 15 amino acids. The chain has TRBV6-1 and TRBJ1-4, with TRBD1 matching over 8 bases. This sequence originates from a man between 18 and 29 years old in good health and CMV-seronegative. Sample: PBMCs. Here the CDR3 reads CASSYGTGLNEKLFF. The CDR3 DNA sequence: TGTGCCAGCTCCTACGGGACAGGATTAAATGAAAAACTGTTTTTT.